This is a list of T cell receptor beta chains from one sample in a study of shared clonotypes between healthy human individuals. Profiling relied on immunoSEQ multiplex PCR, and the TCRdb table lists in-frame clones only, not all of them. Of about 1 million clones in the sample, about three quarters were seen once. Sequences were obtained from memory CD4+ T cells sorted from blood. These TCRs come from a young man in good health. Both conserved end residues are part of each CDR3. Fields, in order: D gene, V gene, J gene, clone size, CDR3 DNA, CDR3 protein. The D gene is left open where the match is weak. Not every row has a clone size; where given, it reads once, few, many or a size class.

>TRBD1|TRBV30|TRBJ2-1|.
TGTGCCTGGGCCCCTGGGGACAGAAATGAGCAGTTCTTC
CAWAPGDRNEQFF
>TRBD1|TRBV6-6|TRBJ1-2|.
TGTGCCAGCACCAGGGACAGGGGGTTTGCTGGCTACACCTTC
CASTRDRGFAGYTF
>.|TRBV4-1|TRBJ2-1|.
TGCGCCAGCAGCCAGTTCAGGGTCAATGAGCAGTTCTTC
CASSQFRVNEQFF
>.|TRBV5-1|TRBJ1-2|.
TGCGCCAGCAGCTTGGATTTTAGGGCAGAAACCTATGGCTACACCTTC
CASSLDFRAETYGYTF
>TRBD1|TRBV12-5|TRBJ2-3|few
TGTGCTAGTGGTCCCGGGACAGGGTCAGATACGCAGTATTTT
CASGPGTGSDTQYF
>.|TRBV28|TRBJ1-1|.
TGTGCCAGCAGTTTAATGGGACAAGCGAACACTGAAGCTTTCTTT
CASSLMGQANTEAFF
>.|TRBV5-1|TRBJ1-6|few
TGCGCCAGCAGCTTGGGGGAGAGGAAGATTTCACCCCTCCACTTT
CASSLGERKISPLHF
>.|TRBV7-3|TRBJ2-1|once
TGTGCCAGCAGCCCAGGGACTCAGTGGGAGCAGTTCTTC
CASSPGTQWEQFF
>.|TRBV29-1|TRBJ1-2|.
TGCAGCGTTGATAGGCCAGACTATGGCTACACCTTC
CSVDRPDYGYTF
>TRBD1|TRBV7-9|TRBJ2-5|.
TGTGCCAGCAGCCCAAGGACCGGGAACCGGGACAGGGGGCAGGAGACCCAGTACTTC
CASSPRTGNRDRGQETQYF
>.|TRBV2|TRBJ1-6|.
TGTGCCAGCAAGCCACAGGAGACATATAATTCACCCCTCCACTTT
CASKPQETYNSPLHF
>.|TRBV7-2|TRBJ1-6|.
TGTGCCAGCAGCTTAGGGCAGCTTCTCGATTCACCCCTCCACTTT
CASSLGQLLDSPLHF
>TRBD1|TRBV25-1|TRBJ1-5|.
TGTGCCAGCAGTGCCGGTGGACAGGGAAACAATCAGCCCCAGCATTTT
CASSAGGQGNNQPQHF
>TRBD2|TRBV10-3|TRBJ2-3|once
TGTGCCACCGCACTAGCGCCCGCCACAGATACGCAGTATTTT
CATALAPATDTQYF
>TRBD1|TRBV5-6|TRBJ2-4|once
TGTGCCAGCAGCTTGGGCAGGGGGTCCAAAAACATTCAGTACTTC
CASSLGRGSKNIQYF
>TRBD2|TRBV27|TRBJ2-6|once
TGTGCCAGCAGGCAACTAGCGGGAGTGGGTGGGGCCAACGTCCTGACTTTC
CASRQLAGVGGANVLTF
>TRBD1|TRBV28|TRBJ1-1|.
TGTGCCAGCAGTCCGACAGGGGACTCCGAAGCTTTCTTT
CASSPTGDSEAFF
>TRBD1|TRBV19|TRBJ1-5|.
TGTGCCAGTAGTAAGAGACAGGGAGGGGCGAGTCAGCCCCAGCATTTT
CASSKRQGGASQPQHF
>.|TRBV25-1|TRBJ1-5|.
TGTGCCAGCAGGGCCGCGGGGCCCACCCCCAAATTTGAGCCCCAGCATTTT
CASRAAGPTPKFEPQHF
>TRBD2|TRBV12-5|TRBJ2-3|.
TGTGCTAGTGGTTTGGGACTTCTAGCGGGTACCGGAGATACGCAGTATTTT
CASGLGLLAGTGDTQYF
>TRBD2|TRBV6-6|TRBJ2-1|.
TGTGCCAGCAGCCGGACTAGCGGGGGGGCCAATGAGCAGTTCTTC
CASSRTSGGANEQFF
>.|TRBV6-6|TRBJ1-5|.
TGTGCCAGCAGCTGGACCGGTAGCAATCAGCCCCAGCATTTT
CASSWTGSNQPQHF
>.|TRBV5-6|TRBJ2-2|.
TGTGCCAGCAGCTTTGACCGAACCGGGGAGCTGTTTTTT
CASSFDRTGELFF
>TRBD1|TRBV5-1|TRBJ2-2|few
TGCGCCAGCAGCGATACAGGGGGCAGAACCGGGGAGCTGTTTTTT
CASSDTGGRTGELFF
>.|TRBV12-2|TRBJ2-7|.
TGTGCAAGTCGCTTTACAGGGGCACTACTCGAGCAGTACTTC
CASRFTGALLEQYF
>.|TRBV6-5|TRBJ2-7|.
TGTGCCAGCAGTTCCGGACCGCTCCCGACCTACGAGCAGTACTTC
CASSSGPLPTYEQYF
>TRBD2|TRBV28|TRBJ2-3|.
TGTGCCAGCAAGAGAGCGGGGATAAGCACAGATACGCAGTATTTT
CASKRAGISTDTQYF
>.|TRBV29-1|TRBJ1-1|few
TGCAGCGCCCGGTCGGGGGGCACTGAAGCTTTCTTT
CSARSGGTEAFF
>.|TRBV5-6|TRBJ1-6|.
TGTGCCAGCAGCCCCGGTTCTGGCGCGGGTTTTTCACCCCTCCACTTT
CASSPGSGAGFSPLHF
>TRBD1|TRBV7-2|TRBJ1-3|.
TGTGCCAGCAGTTTCGACAGGGCTGGAAACACCATATATTTT
CASSFDRAGNTIYF
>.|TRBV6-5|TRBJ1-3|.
TGTGCCAGCAGACAGGACGGGAACTCTGGAAACACCATATATTTT
CASRQDGNSGNTIYF
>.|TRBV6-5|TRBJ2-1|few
TGTGCCAGCAGTTACGGAGGAGTCTTCCCCAATGAGCAGTTCTTC
CASSYGGVFPNEQFF
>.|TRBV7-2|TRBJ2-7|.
TGTGCCAGCAGCTTAAGCCGCGGCGGGATTCGCTCCGAGCAGTACTTC
CASSLSRGGIRSEQYF
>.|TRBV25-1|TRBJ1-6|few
TGTGGCACGCAAGACTCCTATAATTCACCCCTCCACTTT
CGTQDSYNSPLHF
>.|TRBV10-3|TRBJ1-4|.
TGTGCCATCAGTGAGGCATTGGGGCCTGCTGAAAAACTGTTTTTT
CAISEALGPAEKLFF
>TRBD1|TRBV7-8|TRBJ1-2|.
TGTGCCAGCAGCCCCGGACAGGGGAAAGATGGCTACACCTTC
CASSPGQGKDGYTF
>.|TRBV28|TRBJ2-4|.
TGTGCCAGCAGTCTTCCCGACTTATACAAAAACATTCAGTACTTC
CASSLPDLYKNIQYF
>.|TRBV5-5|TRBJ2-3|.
TGTGCCAGCAGCTCGCAGGTCCTCGGCACAGATACGCAGTATTTT
CASSSQVLGTDTQYF
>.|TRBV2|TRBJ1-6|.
TGTGCCAGCAGTGAAGCCCTGACAGTAAATTCACCCCTCCACTTT
CASSEALTVNSPLHF
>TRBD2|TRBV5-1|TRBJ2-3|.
TGCGCCAGCAGCTTGGCCCTCGCTAGCGGGGGCCCCGGGGTAGATACGCAGTATTTT
CASSLALASGGPGVDTQYF
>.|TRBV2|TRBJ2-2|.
TGTGCCAGCAGGGGAGGTGAGGCCACCGGGGAGCTGTTTTTT
CASRGGEATGELFF
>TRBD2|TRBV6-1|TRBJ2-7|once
TGTGCCAGCAGTGGGACTAGCGGGGGGGTCTACGAGCAGTACTTC
CASSGTSGGVYEQYF
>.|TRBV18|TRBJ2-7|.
TGTGCCAGCTCACCAACCCAGGACCACTACGAGCAGTACTTC
CASSPTQDHYEQYF
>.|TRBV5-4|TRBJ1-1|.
TGTGCCAGCAGCCCCCTCCCGAGGGACTACGGGGCTTTCTTT
CASSPLPRDYGAFF
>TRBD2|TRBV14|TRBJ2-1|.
TGTGCCAGCAGCCAACGGACTAGCGTCACTGAGCAGTTCTTC
CASSQRTSVTEQFF